This TCR beta chain was sequenced for a study of graft-versus-host responses after intestinal transplantation. Study-level information: Transplants given to recipients were multivisceral, liver-intestinal, or isolated intestinal.

Assay: immunoSEQ multiplex PCR; the TCRdb copy retains only in-frame clones and omits some. The sample comprises about 97,000 clones, 75% to 95% of which are singletons, and about 16% rests with the top ten. In the case of this clone: The antigen is unknown.

The junction had 4 bases not matched to a gene; V was cut back by 7 bases and J by 8 bases. The V gene's germline CDR1 is SEHNR and CDR2 FQNEAQ (reference sequence). The CDR3 is 12 amino acids. General study points: Analysis identified GvH clones in recipient marrow, with some appearing first in ileum or blood. Graft-versus-host to host-versus-graft clonal ratios in allografts were high in patients with graft-donor T cell macrochimerism. Early after transplant, HvG declines were associated with peak levels of circulating GvH clones.

The gene calls are TRBV7-9 and TRBJ1-4; TRBD1 agrees at 7 bases. Sequencing used PBMCs, obtained 453 days after intestinal transplant. This receptor was taken from a human patient who received an intestinal transplant, so some T cells may come from the graft donor. This CDR3 is CASMRDSEKLFF. In DNA, the CDR3 is TGTGCCAGCATGCGGGACAGCGAAAAACTGTTTTTT.